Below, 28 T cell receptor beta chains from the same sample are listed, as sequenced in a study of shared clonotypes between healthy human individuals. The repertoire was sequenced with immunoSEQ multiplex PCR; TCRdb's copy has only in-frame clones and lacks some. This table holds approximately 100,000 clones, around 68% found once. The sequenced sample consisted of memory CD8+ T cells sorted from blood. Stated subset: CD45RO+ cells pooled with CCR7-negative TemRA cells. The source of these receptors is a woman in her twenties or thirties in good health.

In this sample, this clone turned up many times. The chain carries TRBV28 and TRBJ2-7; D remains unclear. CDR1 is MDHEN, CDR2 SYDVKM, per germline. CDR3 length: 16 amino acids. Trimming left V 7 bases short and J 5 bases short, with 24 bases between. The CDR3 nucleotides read TGTGCCAGCACCAGACCCTTGACGGCAGAGGTCCACGAGCAGTACTTC. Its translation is CASTRPLTAEVHEQYF.

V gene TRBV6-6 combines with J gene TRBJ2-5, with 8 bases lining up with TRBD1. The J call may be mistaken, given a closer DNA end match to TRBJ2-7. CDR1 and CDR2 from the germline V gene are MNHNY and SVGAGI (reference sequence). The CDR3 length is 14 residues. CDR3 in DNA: TGTGCCACCCACCGCGACAGGGGTTCCTACGAGCAGTACTTC. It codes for CATHRDRGSYEQYF.

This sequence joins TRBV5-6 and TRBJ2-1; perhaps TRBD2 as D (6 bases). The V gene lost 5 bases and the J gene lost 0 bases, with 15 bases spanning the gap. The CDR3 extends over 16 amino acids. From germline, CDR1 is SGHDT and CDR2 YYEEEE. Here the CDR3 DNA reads TGTGCCAGCAGTTTCACCGGGACTTACTCCTACAATGAGCAGTTCTTC. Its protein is CASSFTGTYSYNEQFF.

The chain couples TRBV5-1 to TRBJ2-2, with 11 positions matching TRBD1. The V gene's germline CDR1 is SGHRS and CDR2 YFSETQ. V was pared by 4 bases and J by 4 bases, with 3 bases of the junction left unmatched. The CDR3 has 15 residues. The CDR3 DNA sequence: TGCGCCAGCAGCACCGGGACAGGGGGCACCGGGGAGCTGTTTTTT. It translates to CASSTGTGGTGELFF. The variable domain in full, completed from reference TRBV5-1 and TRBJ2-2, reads KAGVTQTPRYLIKTRGQQVTLSCSPISGHRSVSWYQQTPGQGLQFLFEYFSETQRNKGNFPGRFSGRQFSNSRSEMNVSTLELGDSALYLCASSTGTGGTGELFFGEGSRLTVL.

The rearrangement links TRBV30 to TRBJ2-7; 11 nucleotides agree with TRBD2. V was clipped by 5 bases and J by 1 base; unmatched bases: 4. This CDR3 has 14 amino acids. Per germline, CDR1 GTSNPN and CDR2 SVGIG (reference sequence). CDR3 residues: CAWARLAGSYEQYF. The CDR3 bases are TGTGCCTGGGCCCGACTAGCGGGATCCTACGAGCAGTACTTC.

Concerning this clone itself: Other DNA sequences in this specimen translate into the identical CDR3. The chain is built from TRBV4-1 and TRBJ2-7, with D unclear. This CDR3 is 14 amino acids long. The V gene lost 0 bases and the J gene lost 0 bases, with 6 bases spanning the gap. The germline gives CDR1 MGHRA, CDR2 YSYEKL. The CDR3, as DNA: TGCGCCAGCAGCCAAGATCCGGGCTCCTACGAGCAGTACTTC. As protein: CASSQDPGSYEQYF.

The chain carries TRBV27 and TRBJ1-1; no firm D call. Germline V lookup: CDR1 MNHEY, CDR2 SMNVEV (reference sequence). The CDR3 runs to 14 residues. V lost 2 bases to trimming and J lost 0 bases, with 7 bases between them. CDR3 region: CASSLAGMNTEAFF. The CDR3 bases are TGTGCCAGCAGTTTAGCCGGGATGAACACTGAAGCTTTCTTT.

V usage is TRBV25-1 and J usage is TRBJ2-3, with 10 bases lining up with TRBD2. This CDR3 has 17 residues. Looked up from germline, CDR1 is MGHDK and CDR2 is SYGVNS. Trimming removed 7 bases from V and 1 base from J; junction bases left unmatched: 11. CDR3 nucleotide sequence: TGTGCCAGCACCCCCCCAGCTAGCGGGGGCCGCACAGATACGCAGTATTTT. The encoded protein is CASTPPASGGRTDTQYF.

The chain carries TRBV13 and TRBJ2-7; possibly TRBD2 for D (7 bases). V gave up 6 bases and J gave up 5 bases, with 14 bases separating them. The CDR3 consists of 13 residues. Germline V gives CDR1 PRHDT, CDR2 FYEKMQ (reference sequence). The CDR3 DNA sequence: TGTGCCAGCAGTCTAGGGGGAGGGGACGAGCAGTACTTC. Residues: CASSLGGGDEQYF.

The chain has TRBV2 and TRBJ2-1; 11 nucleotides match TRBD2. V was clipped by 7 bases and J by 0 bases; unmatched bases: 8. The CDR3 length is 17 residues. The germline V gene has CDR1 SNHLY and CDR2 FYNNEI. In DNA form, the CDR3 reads TGTGCCAGCACAGGGACTAGCGGACCTTCCTCCTACAATGAGCAGTTCTTC. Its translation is CASTGTSGPSSYNEQFF.

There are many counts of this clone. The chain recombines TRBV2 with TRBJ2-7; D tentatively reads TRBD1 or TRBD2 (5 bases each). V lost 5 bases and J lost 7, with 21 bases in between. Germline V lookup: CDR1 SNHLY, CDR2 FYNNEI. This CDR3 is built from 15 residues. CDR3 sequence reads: CASSPRYGQGPEQYF. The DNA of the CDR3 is TGTGCCAGCAGTCCTCGCTATGGGCAGGGACCGGAGCAGTACTTC. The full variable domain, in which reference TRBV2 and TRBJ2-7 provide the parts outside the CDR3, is EPEVTQTPSHQVTQMGQEVILRCVPISNHLYFYWYRQILGQKVEFLVSFYNNEISEKSEIFDDQFSVERPDGSNFTLKIRSTKLEDSAMYFCASSPRYGQGPEQYFGPGTRLTVT.

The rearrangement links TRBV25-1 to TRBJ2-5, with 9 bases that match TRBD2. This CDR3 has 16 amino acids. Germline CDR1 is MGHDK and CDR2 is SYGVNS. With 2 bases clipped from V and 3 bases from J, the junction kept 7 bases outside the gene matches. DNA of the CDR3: TGTGCCAGCAGTGAACCTGGCGGGAGGGTGGAAGAGACCCAGTACTTC. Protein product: CASSEPGGRVEETQYF.

The CDR3 DNA follows: TGTGCCAGCAGTGCAGACAGTTCGGGGGCAAATGAGCAGTTCTTC. It encodes CASSADSSGANEQFF. V gene TRBV6-6 combines with J gene TRBJ2-1; D possibly uses TRBD1 or TRBD2 (6 bases each). V lost 5 bases to trimming and J lost 7 bases, with 18 bases between them. The germline V gene encodes CDR1 MNHNY and CDR2 SVGAGI (reference sequence). CDR3 length: 15 residues.

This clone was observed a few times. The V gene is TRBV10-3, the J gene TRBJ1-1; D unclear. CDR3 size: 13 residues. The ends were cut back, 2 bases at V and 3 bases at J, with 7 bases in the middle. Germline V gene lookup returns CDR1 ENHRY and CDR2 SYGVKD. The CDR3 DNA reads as TGTGCCATCAGTGAGGGGGTAGACACTGAAGCTTTCTTT. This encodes CAISEGVDTEAFF.

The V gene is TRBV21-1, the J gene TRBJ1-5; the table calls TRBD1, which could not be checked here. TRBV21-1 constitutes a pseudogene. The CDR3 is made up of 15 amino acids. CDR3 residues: CASPGTGVGHQPQHF. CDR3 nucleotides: TGTGCCAGCCCGGGGACAGGGGTAGGGCATCAGCCCCAGCATTTT.

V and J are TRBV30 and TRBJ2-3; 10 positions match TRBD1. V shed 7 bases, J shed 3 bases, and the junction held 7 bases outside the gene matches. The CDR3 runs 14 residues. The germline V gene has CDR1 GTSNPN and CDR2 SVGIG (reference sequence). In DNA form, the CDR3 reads TGTGCCTCGAACCGGGACAGGGGTACAGATACGCAGTATTTT. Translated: CASNRDRGTDTQYF.

The CDR3 nucleotides read TGTGCCAGCAGCCAAAATGGTGGGGAGACCCAGTACTTC. This codes for CASSQNGGETQYF. V gene TRBV7-2 combines with J gene TRBJ2-5; D unclear. The CDR3 runs to 13 residues. Trimming removed 5 bases at V and 5 bases at J, with 12 bases between. Germline lookup yields CDR1 SGHTA and CDR2 FQGNSA.

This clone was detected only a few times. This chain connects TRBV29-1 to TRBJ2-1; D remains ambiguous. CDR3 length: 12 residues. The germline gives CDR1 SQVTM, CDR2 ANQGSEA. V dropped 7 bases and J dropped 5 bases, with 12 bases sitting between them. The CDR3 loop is CSARPGDNEQFF. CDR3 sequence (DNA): TGCAGCGCGCGGCCTGGGGACAATGAGCAGTTCTTC.

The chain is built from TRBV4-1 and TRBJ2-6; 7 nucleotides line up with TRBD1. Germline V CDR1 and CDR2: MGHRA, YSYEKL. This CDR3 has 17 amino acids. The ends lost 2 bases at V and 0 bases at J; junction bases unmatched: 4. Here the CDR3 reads CASSQRQGRSGANVLTF. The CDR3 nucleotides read TGCGCCAGCAGCCAACGACAGGGACGCTCTGGGGCCAACGTCCTGACTTTC.

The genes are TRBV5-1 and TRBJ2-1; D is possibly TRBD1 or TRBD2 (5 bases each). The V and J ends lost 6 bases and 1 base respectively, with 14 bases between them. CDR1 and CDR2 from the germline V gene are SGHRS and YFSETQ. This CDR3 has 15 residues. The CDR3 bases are TGCGCCAGCACCCTGACGAGGGGTTCCTACAATGAGCAGTTCTTC. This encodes CASTLTRGSYNEQFF. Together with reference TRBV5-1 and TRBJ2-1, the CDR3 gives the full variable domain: KAGVTQTPRYLIKTRGQQVTLSCSPISGHRSVSWYQQTPGQGLQFLFEYFSETQRNKGNFPGRFSGRQFSNSRSEMNVSTLELGDSALYLCASTLTRGSYNEQFFGPGTRLTVL.

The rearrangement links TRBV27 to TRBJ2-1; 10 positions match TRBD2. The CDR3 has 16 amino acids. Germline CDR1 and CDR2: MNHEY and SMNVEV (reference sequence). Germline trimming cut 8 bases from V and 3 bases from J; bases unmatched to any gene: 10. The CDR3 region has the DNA TGTGCCAGCGGGACTAGCGAGAGGAACTACTACAATGAGCAGTTCTTC. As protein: CASGTSERNYYNEQFF.

As DNA, the CDR3 is TGTGCCAGCAGGTCGGAGGGGATGGATGAAAAACTGTTTTTT. It encodes CASRSEGMDEKLFF. The chain couples TRBV10-3 to TRBJ1-4; TRBD1 might be the D (5 bases). The CDR3 runs to 14 residues. Per germline, CDR1 ENHRY and CDR2 SYGVKD. The V end was cut by 10 bases, the J end by 6 bases, with 18 bases between.

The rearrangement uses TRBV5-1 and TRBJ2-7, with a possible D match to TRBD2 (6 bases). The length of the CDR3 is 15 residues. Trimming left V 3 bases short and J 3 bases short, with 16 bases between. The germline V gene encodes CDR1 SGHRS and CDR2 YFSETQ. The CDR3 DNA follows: TGCGCCAGCAGCTCCCGCTACGGGACTGACTACGAGCAGTACTTC. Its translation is CASSSRYGTDYEQYF.

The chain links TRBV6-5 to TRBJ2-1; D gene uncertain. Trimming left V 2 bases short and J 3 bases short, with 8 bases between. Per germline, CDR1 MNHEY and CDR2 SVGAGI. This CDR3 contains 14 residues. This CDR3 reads CASSYQLDYNEQFF. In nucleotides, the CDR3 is TGTGCCAGCAGTTACCAATTGGACTACAATGAGCAGTTCTTC.

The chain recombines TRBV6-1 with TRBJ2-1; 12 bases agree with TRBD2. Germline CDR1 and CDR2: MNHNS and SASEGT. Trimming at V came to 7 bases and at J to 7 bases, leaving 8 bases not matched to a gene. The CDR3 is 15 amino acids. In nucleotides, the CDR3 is TGTGCCAGCACATCGACTAGCGGGAGTTCGAATGAGCAGTTCTTC. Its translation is CASTSTSGSSNEQFF.

The CDR3 sequence: CSPFEYGYTF. The CDR3 DNA is TGCAGTCCCTTTGAGTATGGCTACACCTTC. The J gene is TRBJ1-2, the V gene TRBV20-1; D uncertain. Germline-derived CDR1 and CDR2 are DFQATT and SNEGSKA (reference sequence). The CDR3 is made up of 10 amino acids. Trimming removed 8 bases from V and 5 bases from J, with 9 bases in between.

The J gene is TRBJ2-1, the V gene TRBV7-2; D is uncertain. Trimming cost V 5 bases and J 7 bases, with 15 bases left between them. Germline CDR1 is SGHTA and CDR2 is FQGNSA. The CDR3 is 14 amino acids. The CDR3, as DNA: TGTGCCAGCAGCCCCGGATTCCACGGGAATGAGCAGTTCTTC. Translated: CASSPGFHGNEQFF.

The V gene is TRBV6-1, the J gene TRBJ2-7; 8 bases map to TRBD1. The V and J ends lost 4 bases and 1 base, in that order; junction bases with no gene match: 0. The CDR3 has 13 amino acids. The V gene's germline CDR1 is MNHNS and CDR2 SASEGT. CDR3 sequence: CASSGQGSYEQYF. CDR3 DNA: TGTGCCAGCAGTGGACAGGGGTCCTACGAGCAGTACTTC.